The count of the clone carrying this T cell receptor beta chain is one. Its antigen is unknown. The CDR3 covers 13 residues. CDR1 is MRHNA, CDR2 SNTAGT, per germline. Trimming took 3 bases from V and 5 from J; bases not matched to a gene: 1. Some clones are missing from TCRdb's copy, which holds only in-frame ones; the method was immunoSEQ multiplex PCR. The sample carries roughly 5,200 clones, around 80% recorded once. This specimen belongs to a study of immune evolution from preneoplasia to lung adenocarcinoma. The study's findings and limits: From normal lung to invasive adenocarcinoma, top clone frequencies appeared to decrease. Clonality was highest in normal lung, lower in later-stage lesions apparently.

Resections took place in Japan or China from about 2013 to 2017. The sequencing input was FFPE normal lung tissue adjacent to the tumor. The rearrangement joins TRBV6-4 to TRBJ2-1; 7 bases map to TRBD2. The clonotype originates from a person between 50 and 69 years old with lung adenocarcinoma. The CDR3 here is CASSEGGNNEQFF. DNA for the CDR3: TGTGCCAGCAGTGAGGGGGGGAACAATGAGCAGTTCTTC.